Presented here are 30 T cell receptor beta chains from one specimen sequenced in a study of CD8 T cells in Susac syndrome. When the RNA was reverse transcribed, random hexamers were used with an input of about 0.45 to 1 ug. TCRdb independently ran MiXCR on the immunoSEQ multiplex PCR reads; one entry per CDR3 protein. The data show about 210,000 distinct CDR3 sequences, 80% to 95% seen once. Sequencing was carried out using CD4+ T cells from PBMCs. The receptors stem from a human donor in good health.

The rearrangement links TRBV7-9 to TRBJ2-2; 8 bases agree with TRBD1. The germline gives CDR1 SEHNR, CDR2 FQNEAQ (reference sequence). There are 16 residues in the CDR3. Trimming cost V 5 bases and J 6 bases; bases outside gene matches: 11. CDR3 sequence reads: CASSLGQGNIPGELFF. Written as DNA, the CDR3 is TGTGCCAGCAGCCTCGGACAGGGAAATATTCCCGGGGAGCTGTTTTTT.

The V and J genes are TRBV5-1 and TRBJ2-2; D not resolved. The length of the CDR3 is 13 residues. Trimming removed 7 bases from V and 1 base from J, with 8 bases in between. Germline CDR1 SGHRS, CDR2 YFSETQ. This CDR3 reads CASRVGNTGELFF. In DNA, the CDR3 is TGCGCCAGCCGGGTCGGGAACACCGGGGAGCTGTTTTTT.

The CDR3 DNA follows: TGTGCCAGCAGCTCTGGGACAAGGGGGCTGGAAAAACTGTTTTTT. It encodes CASSSGTRGLEKLFF. V and J are TRBV5-6 and TRBJ1-4, with 7 bases matching TRBD1. Trimming took 3 bases from V and 8 from J; bases not matched to a gene: 10. The CDR3 consists of 15 residues. Germline lookup yields CDR1 SGHDT and CDR2 YYEEEE.

CDR3 nucleotides: TGCGCCAGCAGCTTTCTACAGGGGGCAGCTGAAGCTTTCTTT. Amino acid sequence: CASSFLQGAAEAFF. The chain joins TRBV5-1 to TRBJ1-1; 9 bases align to TRBD1. This CDR3 contains 14 residues. Germline loops: CDR1 SGHRS, CDR2 YFSETQ. The V gene end was trimmed by 2 bases and the J gene end by 6 bases; junction bases not matched to a gene: 5.

The rearrangement joins TRBV29-1 to TRBJ2-5; perhaps TRBD1 as D (5 bases). Germline CDR1 is SQVTM and CDR2 is ANQGSEA. CDR3 length: 15 amino acids. Deletions cut 5 bases from V and 1 base from J, with 17 bases between. The CDR3 is CSVKLGALGQETQYF. DNA of the CDR3: TGCAGCGTTAAACTTGGGGCGCTGGGCCAAGAGACCCAGTACTTC.

This chain uses TRBV20-1 with TRBJ2-7; 14 bases map to TRBD2. Looked up from germline, CDR1 is DFQATT and CDR2 is SNEGSKA (reference sequence). CDR3 length equals 17 residues. Trimming took 0 bases from V and 3 from J; bases not matched to a gene: 7. CDR3 sequence (DNA): TGCAGTGCTAGAGATCGGGGACTAGCGGGGGTCCTCTACGAGCAGTACTTC. Translated, it gives CSARDRGLAGVLYEQYF.

CDR3 in DNA: TGCGCCAGCAGCCAAGCGCCTAGCGGGGGTCTCTACGAGCAGTACTTC. It translates to CASSQAPSGGLYEQYF. The chain has TRBV4-1 and TRBJ2-7; 10 nucleotides agree with TRBD2. Trimming cost V 1 base and J 3 bases; bases outside gene matches: 6. The CDR3 runs to 16 residues. Germline V gene sequence: CDR1 MGHRA, CDR2 YSYEKL.

The chain is built from TRBV6-5 and TRBJ1-1; tentative D call: TRBD1 (5 bases). Germline V gene data show CDR1 as MNHEY and CDR2 as SVGAGI. The CDR3 runs 12 residues. V was clipped by 9 bases and J by 13 bases, with 21 bases between them. The CDR3 sequence: CASGEGRDKSFF. The CDR3 region has the DNA TGTGCCAGTGGGGAGGGCAGGGATAAGAGTTTCTTT.

The V and J genes are TRBV7-2 and TRBJ2-7; TRBD2 agrees at 9 bases. The CDR3 has 15 amino acids. The V gene end was trimmed by 1 base and the J gene end by 7 bases; junction bases not matched to a gene: 8. CDR1 is SGHTA and CDR2 is FQGNSA in the germline V gene. The CDR3 spells CASSLEAAGGGEQYF. DNA for the CDR3: TGTGCCAGCAGCTTAGAGGCGGCGGGGGGGGGAGAGCAGTACTTC.

This chain joins TRBV6-2 or TRBV6-3 and TRBJ1-2; D is undetermined. The CDR3 loop spans 15 amino acids. Germline V gene data show CDR1 as MNHEY and CDR2 as SVGEGT. Trimming took off 2 bases at V and 7 bases at J, with 17 bases between the two ends. The CDR3 sequence: CASSYGSPLGSGYTF. CDR3 bases: TGTGCCAGCAGTTACGGGAGCCCTCTTGGGAGTGGCTACACCTTC.

The V and J genes are TRBV20-1 and TRBJ2-7; 9 bases fit TRBD1. CDR3 length equals 13 residues. V was clipped by 4 bases and J by 5 bases; unmatched bases: 6. CDR1 DFQATT and CDR2 SNEGSKA come from the germline V gene (reference sequence). CDR3 in DNA: TGCAGTGCTAAATCCGGGACAGGGAACGAGCAGTACGTC. It yields the protein CSAKSGTGNEQYV.

This chain uses TRBV28 with TRBJ2-2, with 7 bases lining up with TRBD1. The germline V gene has CDR1 MDHEN and CDR2 SYDVKM. Germline trimming cut 2 bases from V and 6 bases from J; bases unmatched to any gene: 15. The CDR3 totals 18 residues. In nucleotides, the CDR3 is TGTGCCAGCAGTTTAAAGGGGGCCGTTTCTGCCAACGCCGGGGAGCTGTTTTTT. It is translated as CASSLKGAVSANAGELFF.

The CDR3, as DNA: TGTGCCAGCAGCGTTGTGGGAGACTCCTACGAGCAGTACTTC. This encodes CASSVVGDSYEQYF. V usage is TRBV9 and J usage is TRBJ2-7; the D gene is possibly TRBD2 (5 bases). This CDR3 comprises 14 residues. Looked up from germline, CDR1 is SGDLS and CDR2 is YYNGEE. V was trimmed by 2 bases and J by 0 bases, leaving 9 bases between them.

V is TRBV28 and J is TRBJ2-5; D call uncertain. V shed 3 bases and J shed 3 bases, with 8 bases lying between them. Germline loops: CDR1 MDHEN, CDR2 SYDVKM. The CDR3 has 13 amino acids. Here the CDR3 DNA reads TGTGCCAGCAGTTTTAACAAGGAAGAGACCCAGTACTTC. Translating gives CASSFNKEETQYF.

The J gene is TRBJ1-6, the V gene TRBV5-4, with TRBD1 matching over 10 bases. V lost 3 bases and J lost 7; bases outside the gene matches: 7. The CDR3 contains 16 residues. Germline V gene lookup returns CDR1 SGHNT and CDR2 YYREEE (reference sequence). The CDR3 region has the DNA TGTGCCAGCAGCTCGACAGGGGGCGCGAGGAATTCACCCCTCCACTTT. Translated: CASSSTGGARNSPLHF.

The J gene is TRBJ2-7, the V gene TRBV28, with unresolved D. The CDR3 runs to 12 residues. Trimming stripped 6 bases from V and 3 bases from J, with 9 bases between. Germline V gene data show CDR1 as MDHEN and CDR2 as SYDVKM. As DNA, the CDR3 is TGTGCCAGCAGGGGCGCCAACTACGAGCAGTACGTC. Its protein product is CASRGANYEQYV.

The chain uses TRBV5-1 and TRBJ2-1; D is unresolved. Germline V gene sequence: CDR1 SGHRS, CDR2 YFSETQ. The V and J ends lost 7 bases and 0 bases respectively, with 8 bases between them. The CDR3 covers 13 residues. The CDR3 here is CASWSSSYNEQFF. As DNA, the CDR3 is TGCGCCAGCTGGAGTAGCTCCTACAATGAGCAGTTCTTC.

This clonotype was seen once. The V and J genes are TRBV9 and TRBJ1-1; D not resolved. The CDR3 is made up of 13 amino acids. The V and J ends lost 0 bases and 7 bases respectively, with 10 bases between them. Germline V lookup: CDR1 SGDLS, CDR2 YYNGEE. As DNA, the CDR3 is TGTGCCAGCAGCGTAGAGGGCAAAGGTGAAGCTTTCTTT. This encodes CASSVEGKGEAFF.

This rearrangement joins TRBV9 to TRBJ1-3, with 7 bases aligning to TRBD1. The CDR3 covers 14 residues. V was clipped by 3 bases and J by 4 bases; unmatched bases: 4. Looked up from germline, CDR1 is SGDLS and CDR2 is YYNGEE. Here the CDR3 DNA reads TGTGCCAGCAGCGGGACAGGTGGGGGAAACACCATATATTTT. Translating gives CASSGTGGGNTIYF.

This sequence joins TRBV6-5 and TRBJ2-1; 8 bases match TRBD1. Per the germline V gene, CDR1 is MNHEY and CDR2 is SVGAGI. The CDR3 runs 15 residues. J was trimmed by 4 bases and V by 5 bases; bases with no gene match: 7. The CDR3 coding sequence is TGTGCCAGCAGTAAAACAGGGGGACAGTACAATGAGCAGTTCTTC. This translates into CASSKTGGQYNEQFF.

The V and J genes are TRBV6-6 and TRBJ2-3; the match to TRBD1 covers 9 bases. The CDR3 is made up of 14 amino acids. The ends lost 9 bases at V and 0 bases at J; junction bases unmatched: 4. In germline, CDR1 is MNHNY, CDR2 SVGAGI (reference sequence). The CDR3 DNA sequence: TGTGCCAGTCGGGGACAGGGTAGCACAGATACGCAGTATTTT. It translates to CASRGQGSTDTQYF.

This chain joins TRBV7-9 and TRBJ1-3; D remains ambiguous. V dropped 4 bases and J dropped 0 bases, with 22 bases sitting between them. CDR1 is SEHNR, CDR2 FQNEAQ, per germline (reference sequence). The CDR3 sequence is 19 residues long. In DNA, the CDR3 is TGTGCCAGCAGCTCCACCCTTTTGGGCTCGGCATCCTCTGGAAACACCATATATTTT. Translation: CASSSTLLGSASSGNTIYF. Full variable domain (outside the CDR3, taken from reference TRBV7-9 and TRBJ1-3): DTGVSQNPRHKITKRGQNVTFRCDPISEHNRLYWYRQTLGQGPEFLTYFQNEAQLEKSRLLSDRFSAERPKGSFSTLEIQRTEQGDSAMYLCASSSTLLGSASSGNTIYFGEGSWLTVV.

The chain combines TRBV12-3 or TRBV12-4 with TRBJ2-3; D perhaps matches TRBD2 (5 bases). Trimming removed 6 bases at V and 6 bases at J, with 19 bases between. The CDR3 spans 15 residues. The CDR3 protein is CASSPGGRRSDTQYF. Written as DNA, the CDR3 is TGTGCCAGCAGCCCCGGAGGCCGACGTTCGGATACGCAGTATTTT.

This clonotype has just one count. The rearrangement uses TRBV20-1 and TRBJ1-5; D is unclear. Per the germline V gene, CDR1 is DFQATT and CDR2 is SNEGSKA (reference sequence). V was trimmed by 2 bases and J by 7 bases, leaving 9 bases between them. This CDR3 comprises 12 residues. CDR3: CSARRLFQPQHF. The CDR3 nucleotides are TGCAGTGCTAGAAGACTCTTCCAGCCCCAGCATTTT.

The chain uses TRBV5-6 and TRBJ2-1, with no clear D. Trimming shortened V by 4 bases and J by 9 bases, and 11 bases separated the two germline ends. There are 12 residues in the CDR3. CDR1 is SGHDT, CDR2 YYEEEE, per germline. The CDR3 region has the DNA TGTGCCAGCAGCCTCCCCGTTAGTGAGCAGTTCTTC. Its protein product is CASSLPVSEQFF. Drawing the rest from reference TRBV5-6 and TRBJ2-1, the complete variable domain is DAGVTQSPTHLIKTRGQQVTLRCSPKSGHDTVSWYQQALGQGPQFIFQYYEEEERQRGNFPDRFSGHQFPNYSSELNVNALLLGDSALYLCASSLPVSEQFFGPGTRLTVL.

This clonotype was seen more than once but under ten times. The rearrangement joins TRBV11-3 to TRBJ2-3; D may correspond to TRBD1 or TRBD2 (5 bases each). The germline V gene has CDR1 SGHNT and CDR2 YENEEA. Trimming took 4 bases from V and 0 from J, leaving 14 bases between them. This CDR3 has 16 residues. CDR3 sequence reads: CASSSGTAASTDTQYF. The CDR3 coding sequence is TGTGCCAGCAGCTCCGGGACCGCGGCTAGCACAGATACGCAGTATTTT.

The gene calls are TRBV5-1 and TRBJ1-2; perhaps TRBD1 as D (6 bases). Germline CDR1 is SGHRS and CDR2 is YFSETQ. Between the trimmed V and J ends, which lost 4 bases and 2 bases, there was a span of 15 bases. CDR3 length: 15 amino acids. CDR3 sequence (DNA): TGCGCCAGCAGCACAAAGACAGGCTCCAACTATGGCTACACCTTC. Translated: CASSTKTGSNYGYTF. The full variable domain, its missing parts supplied by reference TRBV5-1 and TRBJ1-2, is KAGVTQTPRYLIKTRGQQVTLSCSPISGHRSVSWYQQTPGQGLQFLFEYFSETQRNKGNFPGRFSGRQFSNSRSEMNVSTLELGDSALYLCASSTKTGSNYGYTFGSGTRLTVV.

The V and J genes are TRBV19 and TRBJ2-5; TRBD2 aligns across 8 bases. The CDR3 has 17 residues. V shed 3 bases, J shed 3 bases, and the junction held 12 bases outside the gene matches. Germline CDR1 is LNHDA and CDR2 is SQIVND (reference sequence). CDR3 loop: CASSMSRRTSIKETQYF. DNA of the CDR3: TGTGCCAGTAGTATGAGTCGGAGGACTAGCATTAAAGAGACCCAGTACTTC.

This clonotype was detected only once. This chain uses TRBV24-1 with TRBJ1-5; perhaps TRBD1 as D (5 bases). Trimming shortened V by 3 bases and J by 0 bases, and 8 bases separated the two germline ends. Germline assignment: CDR1 KGHDR and CDR2 SFDVKD. This CDR3 has 15 residues. CDR3 amino acids: CATSDTGPSNQPQHF. CDR3 sequence (DNA): TGTGCCACCAGTGATACAGGTCCTAGCAATCAGCCCCAGCATTTT.

The V call is TRBV20-1, the J call TRBJ2-5; the D gene could be TRBD1 or TRBD2 (5 bases each). The CDR3 has 12 residues. V was clipped by 5 bases and J by 0 bases, with 7 bases between them. CDR1 and CDR2 (germline): DFQATT, SNEGSKA (reference sequence). The CDR3 here is CSAGTNQETQYF. CDR3 sequence (DNA): TGCAGTGCTGGGACCAACCAAGAGACCCAGTACTTC.